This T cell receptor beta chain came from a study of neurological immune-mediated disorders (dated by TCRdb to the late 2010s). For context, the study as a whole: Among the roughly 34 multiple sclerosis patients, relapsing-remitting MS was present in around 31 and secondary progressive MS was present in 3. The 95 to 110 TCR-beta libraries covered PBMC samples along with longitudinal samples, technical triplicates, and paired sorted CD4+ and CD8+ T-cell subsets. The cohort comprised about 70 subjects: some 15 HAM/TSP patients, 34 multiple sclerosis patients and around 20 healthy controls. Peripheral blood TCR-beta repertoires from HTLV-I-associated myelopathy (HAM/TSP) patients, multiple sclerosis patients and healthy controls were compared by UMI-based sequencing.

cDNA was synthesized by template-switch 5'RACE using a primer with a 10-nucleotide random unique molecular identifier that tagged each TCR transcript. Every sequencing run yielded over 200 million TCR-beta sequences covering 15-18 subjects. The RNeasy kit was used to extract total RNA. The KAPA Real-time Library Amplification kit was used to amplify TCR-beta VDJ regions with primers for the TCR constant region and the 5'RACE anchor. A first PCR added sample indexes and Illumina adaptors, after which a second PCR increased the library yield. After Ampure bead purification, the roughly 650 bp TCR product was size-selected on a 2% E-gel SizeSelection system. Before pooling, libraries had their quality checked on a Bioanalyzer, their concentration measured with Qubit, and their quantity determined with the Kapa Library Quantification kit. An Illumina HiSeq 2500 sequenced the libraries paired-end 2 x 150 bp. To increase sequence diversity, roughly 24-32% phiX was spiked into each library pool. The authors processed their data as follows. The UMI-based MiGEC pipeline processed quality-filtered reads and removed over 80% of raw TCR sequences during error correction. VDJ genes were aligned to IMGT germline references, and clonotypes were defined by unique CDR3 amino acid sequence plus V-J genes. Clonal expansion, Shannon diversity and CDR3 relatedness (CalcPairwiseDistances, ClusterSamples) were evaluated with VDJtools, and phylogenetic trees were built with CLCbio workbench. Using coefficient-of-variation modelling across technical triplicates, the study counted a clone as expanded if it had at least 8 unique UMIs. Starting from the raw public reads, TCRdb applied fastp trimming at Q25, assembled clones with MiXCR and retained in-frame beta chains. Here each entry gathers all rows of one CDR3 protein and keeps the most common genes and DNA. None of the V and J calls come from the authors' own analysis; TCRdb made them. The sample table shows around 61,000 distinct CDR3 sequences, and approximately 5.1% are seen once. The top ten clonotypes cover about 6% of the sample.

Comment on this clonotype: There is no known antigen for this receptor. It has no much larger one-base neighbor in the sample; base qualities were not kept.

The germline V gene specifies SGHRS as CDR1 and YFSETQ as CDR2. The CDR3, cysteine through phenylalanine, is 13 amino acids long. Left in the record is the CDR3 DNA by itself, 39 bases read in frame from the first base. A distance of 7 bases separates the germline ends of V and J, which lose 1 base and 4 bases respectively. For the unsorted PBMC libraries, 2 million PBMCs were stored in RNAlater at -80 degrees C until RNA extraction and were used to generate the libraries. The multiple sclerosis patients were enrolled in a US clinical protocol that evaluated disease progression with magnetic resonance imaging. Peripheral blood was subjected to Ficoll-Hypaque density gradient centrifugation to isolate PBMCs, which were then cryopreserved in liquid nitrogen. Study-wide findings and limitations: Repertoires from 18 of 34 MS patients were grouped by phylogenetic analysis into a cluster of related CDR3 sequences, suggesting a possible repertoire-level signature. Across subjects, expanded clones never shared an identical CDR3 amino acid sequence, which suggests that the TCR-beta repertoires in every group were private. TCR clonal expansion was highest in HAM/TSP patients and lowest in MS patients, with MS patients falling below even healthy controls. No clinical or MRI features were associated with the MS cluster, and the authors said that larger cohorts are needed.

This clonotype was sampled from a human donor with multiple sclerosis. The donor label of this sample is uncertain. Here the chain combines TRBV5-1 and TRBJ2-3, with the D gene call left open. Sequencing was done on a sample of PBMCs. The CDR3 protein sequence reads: CASSLPGADTQYF. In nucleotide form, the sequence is TGCGCCAGCAGCTTGCCGGGTGCAGATACGCAGTATTTT.